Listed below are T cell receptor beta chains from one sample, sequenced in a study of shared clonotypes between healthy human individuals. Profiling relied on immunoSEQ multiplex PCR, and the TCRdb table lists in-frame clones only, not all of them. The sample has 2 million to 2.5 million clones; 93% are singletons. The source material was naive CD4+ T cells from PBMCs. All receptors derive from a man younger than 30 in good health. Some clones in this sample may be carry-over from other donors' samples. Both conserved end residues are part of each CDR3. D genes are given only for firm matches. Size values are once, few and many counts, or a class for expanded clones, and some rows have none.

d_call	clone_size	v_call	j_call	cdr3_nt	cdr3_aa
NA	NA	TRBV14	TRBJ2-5	TGTGCCAGCAGCCAAGTAAGGGAGACCCAGTACTTC	CASSQVRETQYF
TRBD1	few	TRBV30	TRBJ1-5	TGTGCCTGGGGGGGGACAGGGCGGCAGCCCCAGCATTTT	CAWGGTGRQPQHF
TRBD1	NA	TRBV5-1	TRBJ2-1	TGCGCCAGCAGCTTGGGGGGACAGGGCTTGAGTGAGCAGTTCTTC	CASSLGGQGLSEQFF
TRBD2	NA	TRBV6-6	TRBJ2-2	TGTGCCAGCAGTTACGATAGCGGGAGAGGGTCTTGGCTGTTTTTT	CASSYDSGRGSWLFF
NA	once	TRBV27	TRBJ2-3	TGTGCCAGCAGTTTAATGGGAGGTGGGACAGATACGCAGTATTTT	CASSLMGGGTDTQYF
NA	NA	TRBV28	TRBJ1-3	TGTGCCAGCAAACAGGGTTCTGGAAACACCATATATTTT	CASKQGSGNTIYF
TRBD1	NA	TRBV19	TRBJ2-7	TGTGCCAGTAGTATAGGGACAGGGAAGGTCTACGAGCAGTACTTC	CASSIGTGKVYEQYF
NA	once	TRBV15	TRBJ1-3	TGTGCCACCGCCCAAACCCAGGGAAGTGGAAACACCATATATTTT	CATAQTQGSGNTIYF
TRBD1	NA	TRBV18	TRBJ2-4	TGTGCCAGCTCGGTGGGGACAGGGGGCGAAAACATTCAGTACTTC	CASSVGTGGENIQYF
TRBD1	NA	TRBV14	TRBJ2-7	TGTGCCAGCAGCTCGGGACAGGGGGCAAGCGAGCAGTACTTC	CASSSGQGASEQYF
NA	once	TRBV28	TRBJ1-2	TGTGCCAGCAGAAACCTGGGAGGGGATGGCTACACCTTC	CASRNLGGDGYTF
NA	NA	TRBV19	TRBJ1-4	TGTGCCAGTAGTATATATACGGGTGGTGAAAAACTGTTTTTT	CASSIYTGGEKLFF
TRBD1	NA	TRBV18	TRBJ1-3	TGTGCCAGCTCACAACCGGGACAGGGGGCTGGAAACACCATATATTTT	CASSQPGQGAGNTIYF
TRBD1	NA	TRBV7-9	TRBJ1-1	TGTGCCAGCAGTCCCGACAGGGGGAACACTGAAGCTTTCTTT	CASSPDRGNTEAFF
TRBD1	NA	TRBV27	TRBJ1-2	TGTGCCAGCAGTTTGAGGGACAGGGGGGTGGATGTTCGTGGCTACACCTTC	CASSLRDRGVDVRGYTF